This is a list of T cell receptor beta chains from one sample in a study of radiation and T cells in renal cell carcinoma. Profiled with immunoSEQ multiplex PCR; TCRdb holds only in-frame clones, not every one. Found here are 150,000 or so clones, approximately 87% of them singletons; the top ten hold approximately 22%. The material was blood, obtained from a patient whose treatment included radiotherapy and nephrectomy. Source of these receptors: a woman aged 45 to 65 with renal cell carcinoma. CDR3s include the opening cysteine and the closing phenylalanine or tryptophan. The order of the fields is V gene, D gene, J gene, CDR3 DNA, CDR3 protein. D genes are given only for firm matches.

TRBV7-2	.	TRBJ2-2	TGTGCCAGCAGCTTAGCGGGACCCGCGAACACCGGGGAGCTGTTTTTT	CASSLAGPANTGELFF
TRBV9	.	TRBJ2-1	TGTGCCAGCAGCGGCGGGACGTCAACAATCTTC	CASSGGTSTIF
TRBV25-1	.	TRBJ2-1	TGTGCCAGCAGTGCACCTTCGGGGTTCGGTGAGCAGTTCTTC	CASSAPSGFGEQFF
TRBV27	TRBD2	TRBJ2-5	TGTGCCAGCAGTAGGGGAGGGTGGGAGACCCAGTACTTC	CASSRGGWETQYF
TRBV19	TRBD1	TRBJ1-1	TGTGCCAGTAGCAACCGGGACAGAGGCACTGAAGCTTTCTTT	CASSNRDRGTEAFF
TRBV6-5	.	TRBJ2-2	TGTGCCAGCAGGGAGACCAACACCGGGGAGCTGTTTTTT	CASRETNTGELFF
TRBV4-1	TRBD1	TRBJ1-2	TGCGCCAGCAGCCAAGAACCGACCGGGACAGTCCTCGGGTCTGGCTACACCTTC	CASSQEPTGTVLGSGYTF
TRBV7-9	TRBD2	TRBJ2-3	TGTGCCAACAGCCCGATAGCGGGAACTAGCACAGATACGCAGTATTTT	CANSPIAGTSTDTQYF
TRBV7-2	.	TRBJ1-2	TGTGCCAGCAGCTTAGCCTGGGCAGGGGCATATGGCTACACCTTC	CASSLAWAGAYGYTF
TRBV7-2	TRBD2	TRBJ2-2	TGTGCCAGCAGCTTAGGATTACTAGCGGGAGTCGCGGGGGAGCTGTTTTTT	CASSLGLLAGVAGELFF
TRBV25-1	TRBD1	TRBJ1-6	TGTGCCCCCAGGGGGGGACAGGGGAATTCACCCCTCCACTTT	CAPRGGQGNSPLHF
TRBV7-2	TRBD1	TRBJ2-5	TGTGCCAGCAGCCTACGGACAGGGAGGGAGACCCAGTACTTC	CASSLRTGRETQYF
TRBV19	.	TRBJ1-6	TGTGCCAGTACCGAAGGGAGCTATAATTCACCCCTCCACTTT	CASTEGSYNSPLHF
TRBV7-2	.	TRBJ1-1	TGTGCCAGCAAGAAGAACACTGAAGCTTTCTTT	CASKKNTEAFF
TRBV19	.	TRBJ1-3	TGTGCCAGTAGTCCCAATGGAGGGGAAGGAAACACCATATATTTT	CASSPNGGEGNTIYF
TRBV7-2	.	TRBJ2-1	TGTGCCAGCAGCGTCTGGGGGGGCGATTCAGTGCAGTTCTTC	CASSVWGGDSVQFF